Listed here are 22 T cell receptor beta chains from one sample, sequenced in a study of cytomegalovirus exposure and HLA in healthy donors (dated by TCRdb to 2016 to 2017). Receptor amplification or capture employed the immunoSEQ multiplex PCR assay. The multiplex PCR relied on a mix of 60 forward primers for TCR Vbeta segments and 13 reverse primers for TCR Jbeta segments. The source is immuneACCESS, and TCRdb retained only in-frame sequences with V and J called. Part of the clones is not carried over; for the studies checked, unresolved V genes explain less than half of this, and the remainder is unexplained. Here the sample has some 220,000 clones; about 89% occur a single time. The ten most abundant clones make up 1% of the sample. The sample was PBMCs. The receptors were sampled from a woman aged 18-29 years in good health and CMV-seronegative.

Remarks on this clone: A read error may produce the germline difference seen at one junction end. V gene TRBV27 combines with J gene TRBJ2-7, with D perhaps matching TRBD1 (6 bases). The V gene's germline CDR1 is MNHEY and CDR2 SMNVEV (reference sequence). The CDR3 is 14 residues long. CDR3 sequence: CASSVTGPTYGQYF. The CDR3 DNA sequence: TGTGCCAGCAGCGTGACAGGACCAACCTACGGGCAGTACTTC.

This rearrangement joins TRBV5-1 to TRBJ2-2; D unclear. CDR3 size: 13 residues. Trimming removed 7 bases from V and 3 bases from J, with 10 bases in between. CDR1 and CDR2 (germline): SGHRS, YFSETQ. CDR3 in amino acids: CASRLTHTGELFF. In DNA, the CDR3 is TGCGCCAGCCGATTGACTCACACCGGGGAGCTGTTTTTT.

V usage is TRBV30 and J usage is TRBJ1-6, with 7 bases lining up with TRBD1. The CDR3 consists of 14 residues. After removal of 5 bases from V and 7 bases from J, the junction contained 8 bases not matched to a gene. CDR1 GTSNPN and CDR2 SVGIG come from the germline V gene (reference sequence). The chain's CDR3 is CAWSYRGWNSPLHF. CDR3 nucleotides: TGTGCCTGGTCGTACAGGGGATGGAATTCACCCCTCCACTTT.

J is TRBJ2-7 and V is TRBV11-2; 7 bases fit TRBD2. The CDR3 extends over 14 amino acids. The trim removed 6 bases at V and 3 bases at J, leaving 8 bases unmatched. Germline V CDR1 and CDR2: SGHAT, FQNNGV. The CDR3 nucleotides are TGTGCCAGCAGAAGCGGGGCTAAGAGCTACGAGCAGTACTTC. Its translation is CASRSGAKSYEQYF.

The chain links TRBV5-5 to TRBJ1-2; D call uncertain. Germline CDR1 is SGHKS and CDR2 is YYEKEE (reference sequence). V dropped 3 bases and J dropped 0 bases, with 12 bases sitting between them. This CDR3 comprises 15 residues. The CDR3 reads CASSSFLTANYGYTF. The CDR3, as DNA: TGTGCCAGCAGCTCATTCTTAACAGCTAACTATGGCTACACCTTC. The complete variable domain, with remaining parts taken from reference TRBV5-5 and TRBJ1-2, reads DAGVTQSPTHLIKTRGQQVTLRCSPISGHKSVSWYQQVLGQGPQFIFQYYEKEERGRGNFPDRFSARQFPNYSSELNVNALLLGDSALYLCASSSFLTANYGYTFGSGTRLTVV.

This sequence joins TRBV5-1 and TRBJ1-2, with a tentative D call TRBD1 (5 bases). Per germline, CDR1 SGHRS and CDR2 YFSETQ. This CDR3 has 14 amino acids. Trimming took 0 bases from V and 3 from J, leaving 9 bases between them. Here the CDR3 reads CASSLEPGYYGYTF. The CDR3 DNA is TGCGCCAGCAGCTTGGAGCCAGGGTACTATGGCTACACCTTC.

V is TRBV19 and J is TRBJ1-3, with D uncertain. V was cut by 6 bases and J by 4 bases, with 4 bases left in between. The CDR3 runs 11 residues. CDR1 is LNHDA, CDR2 SQIVND, per germline (reference sequence). CDR3 in amino acids: CASSGGNTIYF. The CDR3 DNA sequence: TGTGCCAGTAGCGGGGGAAACACCATATATTTT.

J is TRBJ2-3 and V is TRBV19; 9 bases fit TRBD1. This CDR3 has 15 residues. V trimming: 7 bases; J trimming: 3 bases; junction bases outside the gene matches: 8. The V gene's germline CDR1 is LNHDA and CDR2 SQIVND (reference sequence). The CDR3 here is CASTRTGARTDTQYF. DNA for the CDR3: TGTGCCAGTACCAGGACAGGGGCGCGGACAGATACGCAGTATTTT.

DNA for the CDR3: TGTGCCAGCAGCCATGACTCAAGCGGGCAAGAGACCCAGTACTTC. Residues: CASSHDSSGQETQYF. This chain connects TRBV11-2 to TRBJ2-5; TRBD2 is a possible D gene (6 bases). V was clipped by 5 bases and J by 2 bases, with 15 bases between them. The germline V gene has CDR1 SGHAT and CDR2 FQNNGV. The CDR3 consists of 15 residues.

The chain has TRBV5-1 and TRBJ2-3; D may be TRBD2 (7 bases). Trimming cost V 7 bases and J 2 bases, with 17 bases left between them. Germline assignment: CDR1 SGHRS and CDR2 YFSETQ. The CDR3 length is 15 residues. The CDR3 DNA follows: TGCGCCAGCCGCGGAGGAGCGGGACACACAGATACGCAGTATTTT. This encodes CASRGGAGHTDTQYF. The whole variable domain, filled in from reference TRBV5-1 and TRBJ2-3, reads KAGVTQTPRYLIKTRGQQVTLSCSPISGHRSVSWYQQTPGQGLQFLFEYFSETQRNKGNFPGRFSGRQFSNSRSEMNVSTLELGDSALYLCASRGGAGHTDTQYFGPGTRLTVL.

V and J are TRBV5-6 and TRBJ1-3; no reliable D call. CDR1 and CDR2 from the germline V gene are SGHDT and YYEEEE. The CDR3 has 12 amino acids. V was pared by 2 bases and J by 4 bases, with 4 bases between. Here the CDR3 reads CASSFGGNTIYF. CDR3 nucleotide sequence: TGTGCCAGCAGCTTCGGGGGAAACACCATATATTTT. Looking up the rest from reference TRBV5-6 and TRBJ1-3 gives the full variable domain: DAGVTQSPTHLIKTRGQQVTLRCSPKSGHDTVSWYQQALGQGPQFIFQYYEEEERQRGNFPDRFSGHQFPNYSSELNVNALLLGDSALYLCASSFGGNTIYFGEGSWLTVV.

The chain recombines TRBV28 with TRBJ2-1; 11 bases match TRBD2. Germline V gives CDR1 MDHEN, CDR2 SYDVKM. This CDR3 contains 18 residues. J was trimmed by 6 bases and V by 2 bases; bases with no gene match: 12. The CDR3 DNA follows: TGTGCCAGCAGTTTAAGTTCTAGCGGGAGGTTGGGGTCCAATGAGCAGTTCTTC. It codes for CASSLSSSGRLGSNEQFF.

J is TRBJ1-6 and V is TRBV27; D gene ambiguous. This CDR3 region has 16 residues. CDR1 is MNHEY, CDR2 SMNVEV, per germline (reference sequence). Trimming took 0 bases from V and 0 from J, leaving 6 bases between them. In DNA, the CDR3 is TGTGCCAGCAGTTTATCGCGGTCCTCCTATAATTCACCCCTCCACTTT. It encodes CASSLSRSSYNSPLHF.

Here the CDR3 DNA reads TGCGCCAGCAGCCAAGGCACTCAGGGGGCGTCTGGAAACACCATATATTTT. Its protein product is CASSQGTQGASGNTIYF. The rearrangement uses TRBV4-1 and TRBJ1-3; 8 nucleotides align to TRBD1. After removal of 1 base from V and 1 base from J, the junction contained 6 bases not matched to a gene. The germline V gene encodes CDR1 MGHRA and CDR2 YSYEKL. CDR3 length: 17 residues.

The genes are TRBV19 and TRBJ1-1; the match to TRBD1 covers 7 bases. The CDR3 totals 16 residues. CDR1 and CDR2 (germline): LNHDA, SQIVND (reference sequence). V lost 3 bases, J lost 4 bases, and 11 bases stayed unmatched. CDR3 sequence (DNA): TGTGCCAGTAGTATCCCACAGGGGATGACGAGCACTGAAGCTTTCTTT. It is translated as CASSIPQGMTSTEAFF.

The chain recombines TRBV19 with TRBJ2-2; the match to TRBD1 covers 10 bases. CDR3 length equals 16 residues. J gave up 3 bases and V 4 bases, and 5 bases lay outside the gene matches. Germline assignment: CDR1 LNHDA and CDR2 SQIVND (reference sequence). This CDR3 is CASSNMTGGHTGELFF. The CDR3 DNA sequence: TGTGCCAGTAGTAACATGACAGGGGGCCACACCGGGGAGCTGTTTTTT.

The chain recombines TRBV21-1 with TRBJ2-5; no DNA check was done on the table's D call, TRBD2. TRBV21-1 is termed a pseudogene. The CDR3 is 15 amino acids. CDR3: CASSKQGRYQETQYF. CDR3 nucleotides: TGTGCCAGCAGCAAACAAGGGAGGTACCAAGAGACCCAGTACTTC.

The chain combines TRBV27 with TRBJ2-1; TRBD2 matches at 11 bases. The CDR3 consists of 15 residues. Germline V gene data show CDR1 as MNHEY and CDR2 as SMNVEV (reference sequence). Trimming took 2 bases from V and 5 from J; bases not matched to a gene: 2. The CDR3 loop is CASSLGLAGDNEQFF. The CDR3 nucleotides are TGTGCCAGCAGTTTAGGACTAGCGGGCGACAATGAGCAGTTCTTC.

V and J are TRBV6-5 and TRBJ2-1, with TRBD2 identical over 11 bases. In germline, CDR1 is MNHEY, CDR2 SVGAGI. The CDR3 totals 16 residues. Germline trimming cut 0 bases from V and 7 bases from J; bases unmatched to any gene: 5. In DNA, the CDR3 is TGTGCCAGCAGTTACTCTCGGACTAGCGGGCGTAATGAGCAGTTCTTC. It codes for CASSYSRTSGRNEQFF.

V and J are TRBV18 and TRBJ2-3, with 14 bases that match TRBD2. Per the germline V gene, CDR1 is KGHSH and CDR2 is LQKENI. The CDR3 runs to 18 residues. Unmatched junction bases numbered 6, after V lost 3 bases and J lost 1 base. CDR3 DNA sequence: TGTGCCAGCTCACCCTGGCCGGGACTAGCGGGAGGCACAGATACGCAGTATTTT. Encoded protein: CASSPWPGLAGGTDTQYF.

This chain joins TRBV9 and TRBJ2-7; 8 nucleotides agree with TRBD2. V shed 4 bases and J 2 bases; nucleotides not matched to a gene: 11. Germline V CDR1 and CDR2: SGDLS, YYNGEE. CDR3 length: 16 residues. The chain's CDR3 is CASSPQCAGGPYEQYF. DNA of the CDR3: TGTGCCAGCAGCCCACAGTGCGCGGGAGGCCCCTACGAGCAGTACTTC.

CDR3 coding DNA: TGTGCCATCAGTGAGTCTGCTAAACCCCTCCACTTT. This gives the protein CAISESAKPLHF. This chain links TRBV10-3 with TRBJ1-6; D is undetermined. CDR3 length equals 12 residues. Trimming stripped 0 bases from V and 12 bases from J, with 6 bases between. Looked up from germline, CDR1 is ENHRY and CDR2 is SYGVKD.